This T cell receptor beta chain was obtained from a study of blood T cell repertoires in COVID-19. Study-wide background: The study drew acute and convalescent COVID-19 samples from the United States, Italy and Spain.

The J segment lost 0 bases and the V segment lost 5 bases, leaving 3 bases of the junction unmatched. The CDR3 sequence is 14 residues long. Germline assignment: CDR1 MGHRA and CDR2 YSYEKL. Participant-given clinical history determined each cohort assignment. Donors in Cohort 3 who had recovered were those with two negative PCRs, healthcare professional clearance, or resolution of their symptoms. Authors' analysis steps: Amplification of reference gene primers was used by the study to estimate nucleated cell counts. This table comes from immunoSEQ multiplex PCR, and its TCRdb copy is limited to in-frame clones, with some not included. The V and J calls and clone size come from that table; D and trimming were worked out from the DNA. Among around 190,000 clones, more than 80% were seen once, and the ten largest hold approximately 8.7%.

This clonotype originated in a middle-aged man who had recovered from COVID-19. Sequenced sample: PBMCs or T cells enriched from blood (not recorded which). The chain combines TRBV4-1 with TRBJ1-1, with 7 bases that match TRBD1. The CDR3, as DNA: TGCGCCAGCAGCGTGGGACAGATGAACACTGAAGCTTTCTTT. Translation: CASSVGQMNTEAFF.